The rows below give T cell receptor beta chains drawn from one sample of a study of blood T cell repertoires in COVID-19. Method: immunoSEQ multiplex PCR; TCRdb's copy keeps in-frame clones and lacks some. The sample carries approximately 70,000 clones, roughly nine tenths recorded once. Sequenced material: peripheral blood. The receptors stem from a man between 40 and 49 years old with COVID-19, enrolled during active disease. CDR3s include the opening cysteine and the closing phenylalanine or tryptophan. Each record gives: D gene, J gene, V gene, clone size, CDR3 DNA, CDR3 protein. A D gene is named only where the DNA matches it firmly. Size is stated for part of the rows, as once, few or many counts, or as a class when the clone is expanded.

d_gene: TRBD1; j_gene: TRBJ1-2; v_gene: TRBV30; abundance: .; CDR3nt: TGTGCCTGGTCCCGACAGGGGGAGGTTGGCTACACCTTC; CDR3aa: CAWSRQGEVGYTF
d_gene: TRBD2; j_gene: TRBJ2-1; v_gene: TRBV10-3; abundance: .; CDR3nt: TGTGCCATCAGTGTGGAGCGGGGGGGGAATGAGCAGTTCTTC; CDR3aa: CAISVERGGNEQFF
d_gene: TRBD1; j_gene: TRBJ2-7; v_gene: TRBV18; abundance: .; CDR3nt: TGTGCCAGCTCGCGGCGGACAGGGAACTCCTACGAGCAGTACTTC; CDR3aa: CASSRRTGNSYEQYF
d_gene: TRBD1; j_gene: TRBJ2-7; v_gene: TRBV5-1; abundance: .; CDR3nt: TGCGCCAGCAGCTTGGGGGACAGGGGGGCCGAGCAGTACTTC; CDR3aa: CASSLGDRGAEQYF
d_gene: .; j_gene: TRBJ2-1; v_gene: TRBV11-2; abundance: .; CDR3nt: TGTGCCAGCAGCTTAGCCCTCAGGGAGCAGTTCTTC; CDR3aa: CASSLALREQFF
d_gene: .; j_gene: TRBJ1-2; v_gene: TRBV6-1; abundance: .; CDR3nt: TGTGCCAGCAGTGAAGAGGTGGGAGTAAATGGCTACACCTTC; CDR3aa: CASSEEVGVNGYTF
d_gene: TRBD1; j_gene: TRBJ1-1; v_gene: TRBV19; abundance: .; CDR3nt: TGTGCCAGTAGCAGGGGGACGGGTCGGGGCACTGAAGCTTTCTTT; CDR3aa: CASSRGTGRGTEAFF
d_gene: .; j_gene: TRBJ1-4; v_gene: TRBV2; abundance: .; CDR3nt: TGTGCCAGCAGTGGAGGGTACGATGAAAAACTGTTTTTT; CDR3aa: CASSGGYDEKLFF
d_gene: TRBD1; j_gene: TRBJ2-5; v_gene: TRBV6-5; abundance: .; CDR3nt: TGTGCCAGCCTAACAGGGGATTGGGAAGAGACCCAGTACTTC; CDR3aa: CASLTGDWEETQYF
d_gene: TRBD1; j_gene: TRBJ2-3; v_gene: TRBV5-1; abundance: once; CDR3nt: TGCGCCAGCAGCTCGGGACAGGGGGTTACAGATACGCAGTATTTT; CDR3aa: CASSSGQGVTDTQYF
d_gene: .; j_gene: TRBJ1-1; v_gene: TRBV28; abundance: .; CDR3nt: TGTGCCAGCAGCCAACCTACCGGGGGAGAGGGCACTGAAGCTTTCTTT; CDR3aa: CASSQPTGGEGTEAFF
d_gene: .; j_gene: TRBJ1-3; v_gene: TRBV18; abundance: .; CDR3nt: TGTGCCAGCTCCGCCCAGGGTACTGGAAACACCATATATTTT; CDR3aa: CASSAQGTGNTIYF
d_gene: .; j_gene: TRBJ2-2; v_gene: TRBV7-7; abundance: .; CDR3nt: TGTGCCAGCAGCTTAAGTTGGGGGGGCGACACCGGGGAGCTGTTTTTT; CDR3aa: CASSLSWGGDTGELFF
d_gene: .; j_gene: TRBJ2-5; v_gene: TRBV3-1/TRBV3-2; abundance: .; CDR3nt: TGTGCCAGCAGCCAAGATCGTCGCAGGGCAGAGACCCAGTACTTC; CDR3aa: CASSQDRRRAETQYF
d_gene: .; j_gene: TRBJ1-1; v_gene: TRBV18; abundance: few; CDR3nt: TGTGCCAGCTCATTGAGCGCGGTGAACACTGAAGCTTTCTTT; CDR3aa: CASSLSAVNTEAFF
d_gene: TRBD1; j_gene: TRBJ1-5; v_gene: TRBV6-5; abundance: .; CDR3nt: TGTGCCAGTGTTGACAGGGAGGTAACTCAGCCCCAGCATTTT; CDR3aa: CASVDREVTQPQHF
d_gene: .; j_gene: TRBJ2-2; v_gene: TRBV10-2; abundance: .; CDR3nt: TGCGCCAGCAGGAACGGCCAGGGGACCGGGGAGCTGTTTTTT; CDR3aa: CASRNGQGTGELFF
d_gene: TRBD2; j_gene: TRBJ2-5; v_gene: TRBV4-2; abundance: .; CDR3nt: TGTGCCAGCAGCCAAGTGATTAGCGGGGGGCAGGGTAAGACCCAGTACTTC; CDR3aa: CASSQVISGGQGKTQYF
d_gene: TRBD1; j_gene: TRBJ2-7; v_gene: TRBV28; abundance: .; CDR3nt: TGTGCCAGCAGTTTGGGGGACAGGTACTACGAGCAGTACTTC; CDR3aa: CASSLGDRYYEQYF
d_gene: .; j_gene: TRBJ1-2; v_gene: TRBV6-1; abundance: .; CDR3nt: TGTGCCAGCAGTGAAACCCGTTTAGGAGGAGGCTACACCTTC; CDR3aa: CASSETRLGGGYTF
d_gene: TRBD1; j_gene: TRBJ2-1; v_gene: TRBV6-1; abundance: .; CDR3nt: TGTGCCAGCAGTGAAGTTCCGGACAGGGACGAGCAGTTCTTC; CDR3aa: CASSEVPDRDEQFF
d_gene: TRBD1; j_gene: TRBJ1-5; v_gene: TRBV6-2/TRBV6-3; abundance: .; CDR3nt: TGTGCCAGCAGTTGGACAGGGGAGGGATCCTATCAGCCCCAGCATTTT; CDR3aa: CASSWTGEGSYQPQHF
d_gene: TRBD1; j_gene: TRBJ1-4; v_gene: TRBV11-2; abundance: .; CDR3nt: TGTGCCAGCAGCCGATGGACAGGGAATAATGAAAAACTGTTTTTT; CDR3aa: CASSRWTGNNEKLFF
d_gene: TRBD1; j_gene: TRBJ1-3; v_gene: TRBV6-1; abundance: .; CDR3nt: TGTGCCAGCAGTGAGCCGGGACAGGTGGGAAACACCATATATTTT; CDR3aa: CASSEPGQVGNTIYF
d_gene: TRBD2; j_gene: TRBJ2-6; v_gene: TRBV7-6; abundance: .; CDR3nt: TGTGCCAGCAGCCCGGGGCTAGCGGCTGGGGCCAACGTCCTGACTTTC; CDR3aa: CASSPGLAAGANVLTF
d_gene: .; j_gene: TRBJ2-2; v_gene: TRBV7-6; abundance: .; CDR3nt: TGTGCCAGCAGCCCGGACACGAACACCGGGGAGCTGTTTTTT; CDR3aa: CASSPDTNTGELFF
d_gene: TRBD2; j_gene: TRBJ2-1; v_gene: TRBV27; abundance: .; CDR3nt: TGTGCCAGCAGGCGGGGGTACTCCTACAATGAGCAGTTCTTC; CDR3aa: CASRRGYSYNEQFF
d_gene: TRBD1; j_gene: TRBJ2-7; v_gene: TRBV19; abundance: .; CDR3nt: TGTGCCAGTAGTATGACGGGACAGGGATCTTACGAGCAGTACTTC; CDR3aa: CASSMTGQGSYEQYF
d_gene: .; j_gene: TRBJ1-4; v_gene: TRBV9; abundance: .; CDR3nt: TGTGCCAGCAGCGTAGACTCAACTAATGAAAAACTGTTTTTT; CDR3aa: CASSVDSTNEKLFF
d_gene: TRBD1; j_gene: TRBJ2-7; v_gene: TRBV7-8; abundance: .; CDR3nt: TGTGCCAGCAGCCCTTGGACAGGGGCCGTCTACGAGCAGTACTTC; CDR3aa: CASSPWTGAVYEQYF
d_gene: .; j_gene: TRBJ1-1; v_gene: TRBV30; abundance: .; CDR3nt: TGTGCCTGGAGTCAGCAAGTGGGGGGGACTGAAGCTTTCTTT; CDR3aa: CAWSQQVGGTEAFF